Sequencing of this T cell receptor beta chain was carried out in a study of control samples from healthy donors and cancer patients. The germline gives CDR1 SEHNR, CDR2 FQNEAQ (reference sequence). V lost 5 bases, J lost 7 bases, and 17 bases lay in between. This CDR3 region has 14 residues. Sequencing was performed with immunoSEQ multiplex PCR; in TCRdb, only in-frame clones are kept and a portion is missing. Among 200,000 or so clones listed, about 93% were seen once. The chain couples TRBV7-9 to TRBJ1-2; TRBD1 is a possible D gene (6 bases). This receptor was identified in a middle-aged man in good health. Sequencing used blood. The CDR3 here is CASSTPTGQTGYTF. DNA for the CDR3: TGTGCCAGCAGCACCCCGACAGGTCAGACTGGCTACACCTTC.